This entry describes one TCR beta chain. Its specific antigen is unknown. Base-call qualities are not available, and no considerably larger clone is one nucleotide away. The entry originates in a study of blood T cell repertoires in COVID-19 (dated by TCRdb to 2018 to 2021). As for the study more broadly: Samples covering the acute and convalescent phases of COVID-19 were provided by collaborators in the United States, Italy and Spain. The material from the prospective study consisted of cDNA or gDNA derived from T cells, B-cell-depleted T cells, or PBMCs. Deeply sampled blood TCRbeta repertoires from subjects exposed to, actively infected with, or recovered from COVID-19 were included in the dataset. A freely available public database, intended as a resource for researchers studying the immune response to SARS-CoV-2, is where the repertoires were released. The samples were drawn from the first 160 participants of the ongoing ImmuneRACE study and from 1,200 or so subjects provided by 6 global collaborators. Sample metadata almost always included a de-identified subject ID, COVID-19 status, age in years and sex. Where available, HLA class I and class II types were taken from metadata supplied by the sample provider and were not determined by assay-based typing. Overall study outcomes, separate from this receptor: The quantity of clinical and demographic metadata differed by source and by participant and was supplied without curation.

The immunoSEQ Assay, a bias-controlled multiplex PCR, was used to amplify TCRbeta CDR3 regions from genomic DNA. The published analysis was carried out like this. Nucleated cell counts per sample were estimated from amplification of reference gene primers within the assay. Sequence reads were collapsed and filtered to measure the absolute abundance of every unique TCRbeta CDR3 rearrangement. For each sample, productive Simpson clonality was calculated as the square root of Simpson's diversity index across productive rearrangements. Entries here come from immuneACCESS through TCRdb and include only in-frame sequences with V and J called. Some clones fail to appear in such tables; in the studies checked, an unresolved V gene covers under half of the shortfall, and the cause of the remainder is unknown. The DNA gave D and trimming, while V, J and clone size come from that table. This sample is represented by over 110,000 clones; around 81% of them were singletons. The top ten hold roughly 8% of the sample.

The collaborating institutions used their own protocols to collect whole blood in K2EDTA tubes. For TCRbeta analysis, collaborator samples were shipped as frozen whole blood, as isolated PBMCs, or as DNA extracted from either sample type. From a lookup of the germline V gene, CDR1 and CDR2 are SGHTA and FQGTGA. The germline V and J ends show losses of 5 bases and 3 bases respectively, and no gene match explains 6 bases of the junction. From its cysteine to its phenylalanine, the CDR3 spans 14 amino acids. The read is trimmed to its CDR3 DNA, 42 bases read in frame from base 1. This TCR derives from a human donor in a cohort sampled during active COVID-19. Sample: peripheral blood. The chain was built from TRBV7-3 and TRBJ2-7; the central 8 bases match TRBD2. The nucleotides are TGTGCCAGCAGCCAGGCGGGAGGTAGCTACGAGCAGTACTTC. Its protein is CASSQAGGSYEQYF.